Listed below are T cell receptor beta chains from one sample, sequenced in a study of blood T cells in healthy people across ages. TCRdb used MiXCR to reprocess the 5' RACE reads, holding one entry per CDR3 protein. This repertoire shows roughly 1,700,000 distinct CDR3 sequences, 28% found once; its top ten account for over 7%. Sequencing was carried out using blood. These receptors originate from a woman in her thirties in good health. Each CDR3 is given with its conserved first and last residue. A D gene is named only where the DNA matches it firmly. Clone size is stated in some rows and not others, as once, few, many or a class when expanded.

d_call	v_call	j_call	clone_size	cdr3_nt	cdr3_aa
.	TRBV20-1	TRBJ1-1	.	TGCAGCGCTTACCCAGGGGACTGGCGGAACACTGAAGCTTTCTTT	CSAYPGDWRNTEAFF
TRBD1	TRBV4-1	TRBJ2-5	few	TGCGCCAGCAGCCGACAGGGCCAAGAAGAGACCCAGTACTTC	CASSRQGQEETQYF
TRBD1	TRBV20-1	TRBJ2-1	.	TGCAGTGCTAGCTTCGGACAGGGGCGGAATGAGCAGTTCTTC	CSASFGQGRNEQFF
.	TRBV5-1	TRBJ2-5	.	TGCGCCAGCGGACCGCGGGCCTCCAAGGAGGAGACCCAGTACTTC	CASGPRASKEETQYF
TRBD2	TRBV5-5	TRBJ2-3	few	TGTGCCAGCAGGGAGCCGGGAAGCGGGAGTAGCACAGATACGCAGTATTTT	CASREPGSGSSTDTQYF
TRBD2	TRBV7-9	TRBJ2-5	.	TGTGCCAGCAGCTCAGGGGCCCTAGCGGGGAGCCAAGAGACCCAGTACTTC	CASSSGALAGSQETQYF
.	TRBV12-3/TRBV12-4	TRBJ1-2	many	TGTGCCAGCAGGCACCGGGACAACTATGGCTACACCTTC	CASRHRDNYGYTF
.	TRBV29-1	TRBJ2-5	.	TGCAGCGTCACAAGCGCAGTGGGCTCCTACGTGCAGTACTTC	CSVTSAVGSYVQYF
.	TRBV9	TRBJ2-1	.	TGTGCCAGCAACCCCCGGCCAGCGGGCTTGGGTGAGCAGTTCTTC	CASNPRPAGLGEQFF
.	TRBV28	TRBJ2-7	once	TGTGCCAGCAGCGAACCGGGACTCAATTGCAACGAGCAGTACTTC	CASSEPGLNCNEQYF
.	TRBV11-2	TRBJ2-5	many	TGTGCCAGCAGCTTATACGCGAGCCTCCAAGAGACCCAGTACTTC	CASSLYASLQETQYF
.	TRBV29-1	TRBJ2-6	many	TGCAGCGTTGAAGATCACCCCCTCTCTGGGGCCAACGTCCTGACTTTC	CSVEDHPLSGANVLTF
.	TRBV3-1	TRBJ1-1	.	TGTGCCAGCAGCCAAGACGGGGCTTACACTGAAGCTTTCTTT	CASSQDGAYTEAFF
.	TRBV7-2	TRBJ1-5	few	TGTGTCAGCAGCCCCTCGGGGTACCAGCCCCAGCATTTT	CVSSPSGYQPQHF
.	TRBV10-3	TRBJ2-5	few	TGTGCCATCACCTACAGGTGGCAAGAGACCCAGTACTTC	CAITYRWQETQYF
.	TRBV5-5	TRBJ2-7	many	TGTGCCAGCAGCATTCCACAGGGCCCCCGGCAGTACTTC	CASSIPQGPRQYF
.	TRBV7-9	TRBJ2-7	.	TGTGCCAGCAGCCGACCGGAGGTCTACGAGCAGTACTTC	CASSRPEVYEQYF
.	TRBV9	TRBJ2-6	few	TGTGCCAGCAGCCCTTTAGTGGGGGCTGGGGCCAACGTCCTGACTTTC	CASSPLVGAGANVLTF
TRBD2	TRBV20-1	TRBJ2-5	.	TGCAGTGCTAGAGATGCGGCTAGCGGGGAACAAGAGACCCAGTACTTC	CSARDAASGEQETQYF
.	TRBV6-2/TRBV6-3	TRBJ2-7	.	TGTGCCAGCAGTTATCAAAGCAGGGGCGAGCAGTACTTC	CASSYQSRGEQYF
.	TRBV7-9	TRBJ2-1	.	TGTGCCGGCAGCCCGGACTACAATGAGCAGTTCTTC	CAGSPDYNEQFF
TRBD2	TRBV7-9	TRBJ2-1	few	TGTGCCAGCAGCTTGCTGTGGCGGGAGTCCAATGAGCAGTTCTTC	CASSLLWRESNEQFF
TRBD1	TRBV7-9	TRBJ2-7	many	TGTGCCAGCAGCAAGGACAGGGGTTCCTACGAGCAGTACTTC	CASSKDRGSYEQYF
TRBD2	TRBV7-2	TRBJ2-3	.	TGTGCCAGCAGCTTGGGACTAGCGGGAGCGGTCGCAGATACGCAGTATTTT	CASSLGLAGAVADTQYF
.	TRBV20-1	TRBJ2-5	few	TGCAGTGCTGCCTATGGTGCCTCTGAGACCCAGTACTTC	CSAAYGASETQYF
TRBD2	TRBV7-2	TRBJ2-5	many	TGTGCCAGCAGCCGAGCCCCCAGCGGGATTTCGGGAAAGACCCAGTACTTC	CASSRAPSGISGKTQYF
.	TRBV30	TRBJ2-1	.	TGTGCCTGGAGTGGGCCCCCCAATGAGCAGTTCTTC	CAWSGPPNEQFF